This TCR beta chain was sequenced during a study of cytomegalovirus exposure and HLA in healthy donors (dated by TCRdb to 2016 to 2017). Study-level background: According to an earlier analysis of 587 of the donors, some 180 million T cells yielded 95 million to 140 million unique TCR beta sequences and 276 Gb of sequence data. Of the roughly 400 genotyped donors, more than 75% were placed in the genetic ancestry cluster associated with self-reported Caucasian donors. Typing coverage varied by locus: roughly 629-630 donors for A, B, C, DRB1 and DQB1; roughly 500 for DQA1; over 600 for DPA1; 450 to 480 for DPB1. In addition to the first cohort of hundreds of subjects, a separate validation cohort of 130 or so different subjects was used. High-throughput TCR immunosequencing, statistical association of individual TCRs with disease status, and machine learning were combined to predict cytomegalovirus infection status. The T cell repertoires of 550 to 850 subjects were profiled by immunosequencing and related to cytomegalovirus serostatus. Four or five DR-DQ haplotypes were handled as single units for association and clustering, since linkage in the cohort was strong. In a later analysis, previously published TCR beta repertoires from several hundred donors were re-analyzed and high-resolution HLA genotyping was added so that TCR occurrence patterns could be studied. Donor age, sex, ethnicity and CMV serostatus were collected together with the repertoire data. A later genetic analysis took genome-wide SNP genotypes for about three fifths of the roughly 700 donors and used that subset as a discovery cohort. An earlier analysis of about 620 of the donors applied high-throughput TCR beta sequencing to assess whether each TCR beta V gene segment acted as functional or pseudogenic. The study aimed to test whether cataloging public T cell receptors could reveal signatures of past pathogen exposure. Around 320 gigabases of sequencing data and tens of millions of unique TCR sequences were included in an early release covering about 620 HLA-typed donors. HLA typing covered class I and class II loci at four-digit resolution. In the later analysis, no new phenotypic data were used to find candidate immune exposures; instead, reliance was placed on TCR beta sequences and their occurrence across donors. Across approximately 400 genotyped donors of the cohort, an average of approximately 240,000 unique TCR beta nucleotide sequences per donor were sequenced, and roughly 20% of those sequences were non-productive. All discovery cohort repertoires had been generated on a single sequencing platform.

V loses 11 bases, J loses 7 bases, and the germline ends lie 17 bases apart. From a lookup of the germline V gene (reference sequence), CDR1 and CDR2 are LNHDA and SQIVND. Taken from cysteine to phenylalanine, the CDR3 has 12 residues. Only the CDR3 DNA stays, 36 bases, in frame from base 1. General findings and caveats noted by the study authors: Because counts were too low, roughly 16 rarely observed V segments, including chromosome 9 orphons, were excluded from the earlier analysis of around 590 of the donors. A later analysis associated 16,951 TCR beta sequences with specific HLA alleles at a false discovery rate of 0.05. Several of the top co-occurrence clusters appeared to be linked to parvovirus B19, influenza, CMV and Epstein-Barr virus, according to a later analysis. In an earlier analysis of under 600 of the donors, most TCR beta V segments were observed in productive rearrangements about 87% or about 30% of the time, broadly matching IMGT annotations. Presence/absence analyses assumed roughly uniform sequencing depth across donors, an assumption that may not hold. In a later genetic analysis, fewer N-insertions in productive TCRs were reported among donors in an Asian-associated ancestry cluster than the roughly 640-donor mean. Strong co-occurrence of HLA alleles, especially DR and DQ, made assigning TCR associations to individual alleles difficult. The authors suggested that the approach could potentially be extended to other disease states and immunological phenotypes. A cluster of highly shared sequence variants was judged likely to be a technical artifact of the sequencing pipeline. An association between a missense DCLRE1C variant and V-gene and J-gene trimming of TCR beta chains was found in a later genetic analysis and replicated in an independent cohort. In the study, about 150 TCR beta chains were listed as associated with cytomegalovirus. Correlated functional status among segregating V segments might reflect linkage disequilibrium, but an unknown experimental factor could not be ruled out. A further reported finding was that TCR beta sequences accurately predicted the HLA-A and HLA-B alleles for most subjects in the first cohort. While some public TCRs were present in many individuals, most TCR sequences turned up only very rarely across donors. Cytomegalovirus status was reported to be diagnosed by the classifier with high specificity and sensitivity in both the original and validation cohorts. This cohort had only TCR beta chains sequenced, and the lack of alpha or paired-chain data limited which features could be detected. A later analysis found that TCR association rates varied across HLA loci, with DRB1 alleles showing the most associated TCRs and HLA-C alleles the fewest. The 87-base-pair reads could not distinguish some IMGT-functional V segments, including TRBV6-2 and TRBV6-3, so those segments were excluded. CMV serostatus was the only immune exposure information available for the cohort. Because HLA typing was missing for some donors at each locus, association tests included only the typed subset. Most CMV-associated TCR beta chains appeared to be HLA-restricted in a later analysis, and the HLA associations seemed to be driven largely by CMV exposure. In a later analysis, HLA-associated TCR beta chains were found to be more clonally expanded and to have lower generation probabilities than equally common non-associated chains. In vitro tests confirmed that three of the cytomegalovirus-associated TCR beta chains recognize cytomegalovirus antigens.

The cohort was made up of about 670 healthy bone marrow donors. At the time of sampling, all cohort members were nominally healthy, though unrecorded immune exposures were likely present. The donor tested CMV seronegative, placing the donor among the 352 seronegative members of the cohort. Each donor provided a peripheral blood sample, and peripheral blood mononuclear cells were used for TCR beta sequencing. The Qiagen DNeasy Blood Extraction Kit was used to extract genomic DNA from the blood cell samples. Comment on this clone: The target of this receptor is not known. No much larger clone is present one base from it, and per-base qualities are unavailable.

The library was produced with the immunoSEQ multiplex PCR assay. The multiplex PCR relied on a mix of 60 forward primers for TCR Vbeta segments and 13 reverse primers for TCR Jbeta segments. The CDR3 region of rearranged TCR beta genes was amplified from genomic DNA with a multiplex PCR assay. Amplified TCR beta libraries were sequenced as 87-base-pair reads on the Illumina HiSeq System. The paper's processing steps were these. A later analysis counted approximately 74 million unique TCR beta chains across the 550 to 750 repertoires, and 9.5 million to 11 million of these chains were shared by at least two donors. Raw reads were error-corrected and collapsed into unique sequences by a nearest-neighbor algorithm in which closely related sequences were merged to remove PCR and sequencing errors. CDR3 sequences were aligned to IMGT reference sequences to assign V, D and J gene segments. Each retained sequence needed at least a six-nucleotide match to both a V gene segment and a J gene segment. A rearrangement counted as productive if the CDR3 had no stop codons and remained in frame with V and J, and every other rearrangement counted as non-productive. Following IMGT convention, CDR3 was defined as the stretch from the second conserved V-encoded cysteine to the conserved J-encoded phenylalanine. The earlier analysis of 500 to 750 of the donors excluded any sequence lacking an unambiguous match to a single V gene segment. An earlier analysis of a few hundred of the donors called V segments functional above 56.7% productive rearrangements and segregating when the between-donor standard deviation exceeded 5%. A statistical classification framework was built to diagnose cytomegalovirus status from the catalog of TCR beta chain sequences. In a later analysis, TCR nucleotide sequences were compared against IMGT/GENE-DB human TR gene sequences so that V and J genes could be assigned. The TCRdist pipeline was used in a later analysis to assign CDR3 sequences and most-parsimonious VDJ recombination scenarios. In a later analysis, each TCR beta chain was defined by its CDR3 amino acid sequence together with its V-gene family, and reads lacking a unique V-gene family were excluded. A later analysis removed 450 to 600 highly shared, low-generation-probability nucleotide sequences to deal with suspected cross-contamination and a sequencing artifact. For each public chain, a later analysis derived a clonal expansion index from normalized ranks of inferred template counts within each repertoire. Generation probabilities in a later analysis came from a VDJ recombination model fitted to out-of-frame rearrangements, and those results were checked against IGoR. Hypergeometric tests were used in a later analysis to score TCR-TCR, TCR-HLA and TCR-CMV co-occurrence, with a repertoire-size bias correction applied to the TCR pairs. A later analysis estimated false discovery rates by permuting HLA or CMV assignments 20 times. A later analysis grouped co-occurring TCRs with DBSCAN, adding TCRdist sequence similarity when clustering within HLA-allele-positive subsets. Co-occurrence clustering excluded repertoires with fewer than 30,000 or more than 120,000 public chains, plus five with anomalous nucleotide sharing. In its TCRdb copy, this immuneACCESS table keeps in-frame sequences only and misses some clones. Where compared with another copy, unresolved V genes explain less than half of these, and the others have no known cause. V, J and clone size are those of that table, while D and trimming were read from the DNA. In this sample the table shows roughly 130,000 clones, 82% of which occur a single time. The ten biggest clones cover 2.7% of the sample.

Specimen: PBMCs. The chain joins TRBV19 to TRBJ1-2, and perhaps TRBD1 as D gene, on 6 matching bases. The TCR comes from a boy between 2 and 15 years old in good health and CMV-seronegative. The CDR3 is CAVTGLEGGYTF. Read as DNA, the sequence is TGTGCCGTTACAGGGTTAGAGGGTGGCTACACCTTC.